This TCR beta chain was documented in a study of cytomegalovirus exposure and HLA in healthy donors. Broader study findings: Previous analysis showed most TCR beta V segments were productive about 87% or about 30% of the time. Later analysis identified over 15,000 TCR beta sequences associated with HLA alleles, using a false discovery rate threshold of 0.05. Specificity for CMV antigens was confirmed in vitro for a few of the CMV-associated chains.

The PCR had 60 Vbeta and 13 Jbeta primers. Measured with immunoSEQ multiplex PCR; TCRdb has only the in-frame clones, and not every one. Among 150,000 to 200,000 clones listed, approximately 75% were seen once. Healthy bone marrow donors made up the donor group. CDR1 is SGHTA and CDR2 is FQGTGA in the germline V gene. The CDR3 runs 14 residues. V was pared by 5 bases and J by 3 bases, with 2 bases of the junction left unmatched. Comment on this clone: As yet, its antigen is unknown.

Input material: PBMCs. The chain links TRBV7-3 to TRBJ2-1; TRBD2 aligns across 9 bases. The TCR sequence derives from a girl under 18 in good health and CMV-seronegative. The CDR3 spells CASSPAGGYNEQFF. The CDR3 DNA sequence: TGTGCCAGCAGCCCAGCGGGGGGCTACAATGAGCAGTTCTTC.